These 4 T cell receptor beta chains originate from one sample sequenced in a study of shared clonotypes between healthy human individuals. Profiled with immunoSEQ multiplex PCR; TCRdb holds only in-frame clones, not every one. Altogether about 1.5 million clones are present, about 98% being singletons, with the ten largest covering about 0.42%. The specimen sequenced was naive CD4+ T cells sorted from blood. Documented subset: CD45RA+ positively selected. Every receptor here comes from a man aged 25 to 45 in good health.

This rearrangement joins TRBV5-1 to TRBJ2-3; unclear D gene. CDR1 and CDR2 (germline): SGHRS, YFSETQ. The CDR3 is made up of 14 amino acids. Between the trimmed V and J ends, which lost 1 base and 2 bases, there was a span of 8 bases. DNA of the CDR3: TGCGCCAGCAGCTTGTGGTCTCCCACAGATACGCAGTATTTT. Its protein product is CASSLWSPTDTQYF.

The CDR3 bases are TGTGCCACCAGCAGGGGGACTAGTTTTGAGCAGTTCTTC. It is translated as CATSRGTSFEQFF. The chain employs TRBV15 and TRBJ2-1; 8 bases match TRBD2. CDR3 length: 13 residues. Germline CDR1 LNHNV, CDR2 YYDKDF (reference sequence). V gave up 3 bases and J gave up 9 bases; unmatched junction bases: 4.

J is TRBJ2-7 and V is TRBV15, with D possibly matching TRBD1 (6 bases). The CDR3 loop spans 15 amino acids. V gave up 2 bases and J gave up 5 bases, with 16 bases separating them. Per the germline V gene, CDR1 is LNHNV and CDR2 is YYDKDF (reference sequence). DNA of the CDR3: TGTGCCACCAGCAGATCCCCACAGGGAACCCACGAGCAGTACTTC. It translates to CATSRSPQGTHEQYF.

The chain joins TRBV7-9 to TRBJ1-4, with TRBD1 matching over 7 bases. J lost 7 bases, V lost 1 base, and 6 bases had no gene match. In germline, CDR1 is SEHNR, CDR2 FQNEAQ (reference sequence). The CDR3 spans 15 residues. CDR3 nucleotides: TGTGCCAGCAGCTTAGTAGGGGGCGTCGTTGAAAAACTGTTTTTT. Its protein is CASSLVGGVVEKLFF. The variable domain in full, completed from reference TRBV7-9 and TRBJ1-4, reads DTGVSQNPRHKITKRGQNVTFRCDPISEHNRLYWYRQTLGQGPEFLTYFQNEAQLEKSRLLSDRFSAERPKGSFSTLEIQRTEQGDSAMYLCASSLVGGVVEKLFFGSGTQLSVL.